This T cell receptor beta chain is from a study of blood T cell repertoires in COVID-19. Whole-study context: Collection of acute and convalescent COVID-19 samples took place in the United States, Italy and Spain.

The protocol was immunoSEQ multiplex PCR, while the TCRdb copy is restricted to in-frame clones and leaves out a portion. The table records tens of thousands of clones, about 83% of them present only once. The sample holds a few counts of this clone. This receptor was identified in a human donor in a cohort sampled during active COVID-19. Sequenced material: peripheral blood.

The CDR3 region has the DNA TGTGCCAGCAGTACTAGCTCCTACAATGAGCAGTTCTTC. Residues: CASSTSSYNEQFF. V usage is TRBV21-1 and J usage is TRBJ2-1; the table's D call, TRBD2, has no DNA check behind it. TRBV21-1 is a pseudogene segment. The CDR3 is 13 residues long.